This T cell receptor (beta chain) was sequenced during a study of beta chain features in type 1 diabetes. Every isolated RNA sample was fully reverse transcribed, so sequencing captured expressed TCRB transcripts. The protocol was immunoSEQ multiplex PCR, while the TCRdb copy is restricted to in-frame clones and leaves out a portion. In the table there are 200,000 to 300,000 clones, approximately 15% of which are singletons. Whole-study results and caveats: VDJ junctions from type 1 diabetes patients carried fewer insertions and larger deletions. Across patients, naive, central memory and Treg TCRB repertoires exhibited apparently greater similarity than was observed across healthy donors. Patients with Type 1 diabetes showed moderately but significantly shorter TCRB CDR3s in all four CD4+ subsets.

The germline V gene has CDR1 SGHNT and CDR2 YENEEA. The CDR3 extends over 14 amino acids. J was trimmed by 5 bases and V by 4 bases; bases with no gene match: 3. This clone occurred a few times. The antigen remains unidentified. The TCR was taken from a man aged 30 to 39 with type 1 diabetes. Sequenced: naive CD4+ T cells from blood. This sequence joins TRBV11-3 and TRBJ2-2; 8 bases are shared with TRBD1. CDR3 DNA sequence: TGTGCCAGCAGCTGGCAGGGGGCGACCGGGGAGCTGTTTTTT. Translating gives CASSWQGATGELFF. Supplemented by reference TRBV11-3 and TRBJ2-2, the full variable domain reads EAGVVQSPRYKIIEKKQPVAFWCNPISGHNTLYWYLQNLGQGPELLIRYENEEAVDDSQLPKDRFSAERLKGVDSTLKIQPAELGDSAVYLCASSWQGATGELFFGEGSRLTVL.